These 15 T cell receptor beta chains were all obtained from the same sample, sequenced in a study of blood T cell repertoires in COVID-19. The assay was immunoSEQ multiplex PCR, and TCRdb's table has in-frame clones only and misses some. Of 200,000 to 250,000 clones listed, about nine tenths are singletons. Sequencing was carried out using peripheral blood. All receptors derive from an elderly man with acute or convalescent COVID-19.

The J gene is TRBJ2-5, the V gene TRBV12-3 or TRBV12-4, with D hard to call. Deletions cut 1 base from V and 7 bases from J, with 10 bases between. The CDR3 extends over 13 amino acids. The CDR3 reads CASSLEPIRTQYF. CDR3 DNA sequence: TGTGCCAGCAGTTTAGAACCGATCAGGACCCAGTACTTC.

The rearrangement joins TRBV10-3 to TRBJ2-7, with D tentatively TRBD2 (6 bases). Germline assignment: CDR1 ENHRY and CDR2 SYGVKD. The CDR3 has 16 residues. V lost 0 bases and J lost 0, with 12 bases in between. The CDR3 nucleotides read TGTGCCATCAGTGAGTCGCTAGCGACTATCTCCTACGAGCAGTACTTC. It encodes CAISESLATISYEQYF.

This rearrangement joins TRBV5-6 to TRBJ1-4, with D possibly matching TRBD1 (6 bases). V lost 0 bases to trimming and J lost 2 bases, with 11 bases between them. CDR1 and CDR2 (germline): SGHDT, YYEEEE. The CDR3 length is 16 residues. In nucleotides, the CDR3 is TGTGCCAGCAGCTTGGGGAACAGGGCTACTAATGAAAAACTGTTTTTT. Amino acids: CASSLGNRATNEKLFF.

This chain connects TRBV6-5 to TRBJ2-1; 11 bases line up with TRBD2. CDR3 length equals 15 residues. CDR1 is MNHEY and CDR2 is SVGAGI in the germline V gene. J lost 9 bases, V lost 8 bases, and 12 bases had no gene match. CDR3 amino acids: CASHYMTSGKGEQFF. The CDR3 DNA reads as TGTGCCAGCCATTATATGACTAGCGGGAAGGGTGAGCAGTTCTTC.

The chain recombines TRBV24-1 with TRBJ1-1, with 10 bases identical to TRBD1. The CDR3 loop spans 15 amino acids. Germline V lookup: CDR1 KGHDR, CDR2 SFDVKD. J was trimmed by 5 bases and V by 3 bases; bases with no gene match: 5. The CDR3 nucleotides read TGTGCCACCAGTGATGCCGGGACAGGGGAAACTGAAGCTTTCTTT. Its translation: CATSDAGTGETEAFF.

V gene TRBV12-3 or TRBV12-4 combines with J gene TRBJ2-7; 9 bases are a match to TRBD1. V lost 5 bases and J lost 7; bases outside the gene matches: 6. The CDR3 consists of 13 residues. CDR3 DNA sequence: TGTGCCAGCAGTGCGGACAGGGGAAGTGAGCAGTACGTC. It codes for CASSADRGSEQYV.

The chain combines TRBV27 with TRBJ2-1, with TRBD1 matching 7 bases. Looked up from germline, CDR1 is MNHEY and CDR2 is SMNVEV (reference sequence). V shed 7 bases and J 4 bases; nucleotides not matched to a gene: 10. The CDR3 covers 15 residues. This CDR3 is CASKTNRGNYNEQFF. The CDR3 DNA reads TGTGCCAGCAAAACCAACAGGGGCAATTACAATGAGCAGTTCTTC.

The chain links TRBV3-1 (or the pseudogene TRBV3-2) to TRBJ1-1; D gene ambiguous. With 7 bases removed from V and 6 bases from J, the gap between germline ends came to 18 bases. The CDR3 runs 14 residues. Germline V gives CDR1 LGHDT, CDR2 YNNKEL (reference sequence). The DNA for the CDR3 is TGTGCCAGCACCTCATCACAGAGGGCAGCTGAAGCTTTCTTT. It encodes CASTSSQRAAEAFF.

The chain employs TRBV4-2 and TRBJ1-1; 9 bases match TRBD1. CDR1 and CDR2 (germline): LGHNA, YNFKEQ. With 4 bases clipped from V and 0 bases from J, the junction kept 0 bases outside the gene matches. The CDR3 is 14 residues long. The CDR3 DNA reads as TGTGCCAGCAGCCGGACAGGGGTGAACACTGAAGCTTTCTTT. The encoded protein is CASSRTGVNTEAFF.

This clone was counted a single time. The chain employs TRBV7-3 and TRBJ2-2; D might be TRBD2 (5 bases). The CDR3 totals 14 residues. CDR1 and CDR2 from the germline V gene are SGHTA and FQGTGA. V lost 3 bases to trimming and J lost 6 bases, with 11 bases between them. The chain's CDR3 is CASSFVSSSGELFF. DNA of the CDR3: TGTGCCAGCAGCTTTGTCTCTAGCTCCGGGGAGCTGTTTTTT.

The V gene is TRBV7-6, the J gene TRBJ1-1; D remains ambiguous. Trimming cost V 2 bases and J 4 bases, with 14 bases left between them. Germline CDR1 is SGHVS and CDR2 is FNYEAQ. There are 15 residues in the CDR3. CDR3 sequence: CASSLSPGSSTEAFF. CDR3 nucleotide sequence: TGTGCCAGCAGCTTATCACCGGGGTCTTCCACTGAAGCTTTCTTT.

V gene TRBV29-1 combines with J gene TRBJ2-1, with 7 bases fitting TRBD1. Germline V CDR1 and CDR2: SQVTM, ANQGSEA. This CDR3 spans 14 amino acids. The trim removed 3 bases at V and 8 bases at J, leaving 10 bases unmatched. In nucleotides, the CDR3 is TGCAGCGTTGACGGCAGGCATCAGGGGGATGAGCAGTTCTTC. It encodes CSVDGRHQGDEQFF.

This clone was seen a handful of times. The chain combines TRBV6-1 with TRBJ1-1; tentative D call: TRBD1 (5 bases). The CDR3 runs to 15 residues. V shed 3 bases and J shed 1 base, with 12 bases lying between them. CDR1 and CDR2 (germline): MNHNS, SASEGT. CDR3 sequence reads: CASSDEGATNTEAFF. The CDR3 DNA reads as TGTGCCAGCAGTGATGAAGGGGCAACGAACACTGAAGCTTTCTTT.

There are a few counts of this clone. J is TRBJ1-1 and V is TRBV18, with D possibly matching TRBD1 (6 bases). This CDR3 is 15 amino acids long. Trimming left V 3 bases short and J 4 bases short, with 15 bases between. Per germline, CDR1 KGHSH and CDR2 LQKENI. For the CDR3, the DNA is TGTGCCAGCTCACCCCGGGACACTCATGGCACTGAAGCTTTCTTT. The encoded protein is CASSPRDTHGTEAFF.

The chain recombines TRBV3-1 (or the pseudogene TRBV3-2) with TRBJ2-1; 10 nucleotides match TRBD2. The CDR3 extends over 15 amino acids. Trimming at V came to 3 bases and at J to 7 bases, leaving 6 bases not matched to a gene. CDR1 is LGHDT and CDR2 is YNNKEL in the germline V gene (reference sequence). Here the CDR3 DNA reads TGTGCCAGCAGCCATTCTAGCGGGAGAAGAAATGAGCAGTTCTTC. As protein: CASSHSSGRRNEQFF.